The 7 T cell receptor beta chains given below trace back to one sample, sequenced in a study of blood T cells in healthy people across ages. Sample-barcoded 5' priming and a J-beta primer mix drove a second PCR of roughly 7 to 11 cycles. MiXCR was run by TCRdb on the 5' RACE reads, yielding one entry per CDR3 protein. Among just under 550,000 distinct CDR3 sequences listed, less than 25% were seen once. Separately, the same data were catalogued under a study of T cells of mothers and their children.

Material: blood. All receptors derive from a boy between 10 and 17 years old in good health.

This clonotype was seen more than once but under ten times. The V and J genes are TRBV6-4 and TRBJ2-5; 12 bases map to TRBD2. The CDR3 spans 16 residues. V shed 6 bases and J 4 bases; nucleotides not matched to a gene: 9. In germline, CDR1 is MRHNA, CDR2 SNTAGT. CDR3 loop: CASRGLAGGPRETQYF. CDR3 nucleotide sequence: TGTGCCAGCAGAGGGCTAGCGGGAGGGCCGAGAGAGACCCAGTACTTC.

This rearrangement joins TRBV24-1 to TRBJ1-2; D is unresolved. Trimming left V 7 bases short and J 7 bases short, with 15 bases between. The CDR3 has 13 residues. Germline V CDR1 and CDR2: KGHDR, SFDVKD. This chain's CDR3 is CATRQVPRVGYTF. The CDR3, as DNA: TGTGCCACCAGACAAGTTCCCCGGGTTGGCTACACCTTC.

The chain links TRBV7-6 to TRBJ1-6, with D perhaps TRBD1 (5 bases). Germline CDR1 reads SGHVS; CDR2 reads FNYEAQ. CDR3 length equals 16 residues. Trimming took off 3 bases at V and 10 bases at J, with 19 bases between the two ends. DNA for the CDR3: TGTGCCAGCAGCTTGGGGACGGCCGGACTCGGGTCACCCCTCCACTTT. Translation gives CASSLGTAGLGSPLHF.

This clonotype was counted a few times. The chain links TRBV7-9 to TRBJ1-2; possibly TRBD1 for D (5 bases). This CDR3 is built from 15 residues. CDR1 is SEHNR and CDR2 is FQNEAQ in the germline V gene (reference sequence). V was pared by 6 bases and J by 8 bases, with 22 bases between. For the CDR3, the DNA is TGTGCCAGCAGACCATCCCCGGGCAGGGAAGCAGGCTACACCTTC. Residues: CASRPSPGREAGYTF. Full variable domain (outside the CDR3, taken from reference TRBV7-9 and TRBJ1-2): DTGVSQNPRHKITKRGQNVTFRCDPISEHNRLYWYRQTLGQGPEFLTYFQNEAQLEKSRLLSDRFSAERPKGSFSTLEIQRTEQGDSAMYLCASRPSPGREAGYTFGSGTRLTVV.

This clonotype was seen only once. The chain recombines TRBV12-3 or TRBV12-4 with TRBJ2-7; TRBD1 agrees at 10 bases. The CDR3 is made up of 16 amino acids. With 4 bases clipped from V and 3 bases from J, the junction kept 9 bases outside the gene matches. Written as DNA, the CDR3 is TGTGCCAGCAGTTCACCGGGACAGGGGTTACGCTACGAGCAGTACTTC. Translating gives CASSSPGQGLRYEQYF.

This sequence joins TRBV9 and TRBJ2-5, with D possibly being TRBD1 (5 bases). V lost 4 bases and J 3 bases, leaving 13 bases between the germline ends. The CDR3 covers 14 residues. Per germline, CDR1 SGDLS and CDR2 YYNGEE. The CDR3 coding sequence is TGTGCCAGCAGCCCCAAAGGCAGGGAAGAGACCCAGTACTTC. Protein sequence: CASSPKGREETQYF.

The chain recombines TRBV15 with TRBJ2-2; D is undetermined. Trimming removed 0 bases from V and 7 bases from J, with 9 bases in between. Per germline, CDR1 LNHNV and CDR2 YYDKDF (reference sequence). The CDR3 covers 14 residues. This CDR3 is CATSRDPAGGELFF. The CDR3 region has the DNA TGTGCCACCAGCAGAGATCCGGCAGGCGGGGAGCTGTTTTTT. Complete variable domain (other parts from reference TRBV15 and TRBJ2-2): DAMVIQNPRYQVTQFGKPVTLSCSQTLNHNVMYWYQQKSSQAPKLLFHYYDKDFNNEADTPDNFQSRRPNTSFCFLDIRSPGLGDTAMYLCATSRDPAGGELFFGEGSRLTVL.